The 28 T cell receptor beta chains below come from one sample, sequenced in a study of T cell repertoires in cytomegalovirus infection. One entry per CDR3 protein results from TCRdb running MiXCR on the reads. The sample has 300,000 to 400,000 distinct CDR3 sequences, over 7.5% seen once. Sequenced material: PBMCs. The source is a human donor in good health (CMV status not recorded). Some clones in this sample may be carry-over from other donors' samples.

This clonotype occurred many times. CDR3 sequence (DNA): TGTGCCAGCAGCTTAGTGAGGGGGGGCGAAAATACGCAGTATTTT. This sequence encodes CASSLVRGGENTQYF. The V and J genes are TRBV11-2 and TRBJ2-3; maybe TRBD2 (7 bases). Germline V gene data show CDR1 as SGHAT and CDR2 as FQNNGV. CDR3 length: 15 residues. Trimming shortened V by 1 base and J by 7 bases, and 15 bases separated the two germline ends.

Of note for this clonotype: A read error is possible here, since a much larger clone lies one base away. V gene TRBV7-2 combines with J gene TRBJ2-1; 9 bases align to TRBD2. CDR3 length equals 13 residues. CDR1 and CDR2 (germline): SGHTA, FQGNSA. The CDR3 region has the DNA TGTGCCAGCACCTTAGACCTAGCGGGAGAGCAGTTCTTC. This encodes CASTLDLAGEQFF.

This clonotype was counted at least ten times. The CDR3 loop is CASSHSKAGNTGELFF. The CDR3, as DNA: TGTGCCAGCAGCCACTCCAAGGCGGGAAACACCGGGGAGCTGTTTTTT. V and J are TRBV5-6 and TRBJ2-2, with TRBD2 as a possible D gene (6 bases). The germline V gene encodes CDR1 SGHDT and CDR2 YYEEEE. The CDR3 spans 16 residues. Trimming shortened V by 4 bases and J by 2 bases, and 15 bases separated the two germline ends.

The CDR3 reads CASSSVRAQATYGYTF. The CDR3 DNA follows: TGTGCCAGCAGTTCTGTCCGAGCACAGGCTACTTATGGCTACACCTTC. The chain has TRBV6-6 and TRBJ1-2, with D tentatively TRBD1 (5 bases). This CDR3 has 16 amino acids. Germline assignment: CDR1 MNHNY and CDR2 SVGAGI (reference sequence). The germline V and J ends were trimmed by 4 bases and 5 bases, with 20 bases remaining between them.

This clonotype was observed a few times. The chain couples TRBV6-6 to TRBJ2-7, with no clear D. The CDR3 loop spans 15 amino acids. Trimming cost V 3 bases and J 4 bases, with 16 bases left between them. Germline assignment: CDR1 MNHNY and CDR2 SVGAGI (reference sequence). In DNA, the CDR3 is TGTGCCAGCAGTTATTCGAGCGCAGCCGCGTACGAGCAGTACTTC. Protein product: CASSYSSAAAYEQYF.

This clonotype was detected many times. The chain uses TRBV4-3 and TRBJ2-1; 11 nucleotides match TRBD2. There are 16 residues in the CDR3. Germline V gene lookup returns CDR1 LGHNA and CDR2 YSLEER. With 5 bases clipped from V and 9 bases from J, the junction kept 12 bases outside the gene matches. This CDR3 is CASSEIDSGRAIEQFF. CDR3 in DNA: TGCGCCAGCAGCGAAATTGATAGCGGGAGGGCCATTGAGCAGTTCTTC.

This clonotype has just a few counts. V usage is TRBV6-1 and J usage is TRBJ2-7, with a tentative D call TRBD1 (6 bases). Germline-derived CDR1 and CDR2 are MNHNS and SASEGT. Trimming cost V 5 bases and J 2 bases, with 19 bases left between them. The CDR3 extends over 16 amino acids. CDR3 sequence: CASSPPGRQAAYEQYF. The CDR3 nucleotides read TGTGCCAGCAGTCCTCCGGGGAGACAGGCCGCCTACGAGCAGTACTTC.

The rearrangement links TRBV5-1 to TRBJ2-7, with 10 bases matching TRBD2. Germline CDR1 and CDR2: SGHRS and YFSETQ. This CDR3 spans 14 amino acids. After removal of 4 bases from V and 5 bases from J, the junction contained 6 bases not matched to a gene. This CDR3 is CASSVRLAGHEQYF. The CDR3 DNA reads as TGCGCCAGCAGCGTCCGACTAGCGGGTCACGAGCAGTACTTC.

This clonotype came up many times. This chain joins TRBV7-2 and TRBJ2-2; no firm D call. The CDR3 spans 13 residues. The ends were cut back, 2 bases at V and 5 bases at J, with 6 bases in the middle. Looked up from germline, CDR1 is SGHTA and CDR2 is FQGNSA. The CDR3 nucleotides are TGTGCCAGCAGCTTACGATGGACCGGGGAGCTGTTTTTT. This translates into CASSLRWTGELFF.

This clonotype showed up just a few times. J is TRBJ1-3 and V is TRBV19; no clear D gene. CDR1 is LNHDA and CDR2 is SQIVND in the germline V gene (reference sequence). This CDR3 contains 13 residues. Trimming removed 5 bases at V and 4 bases at J, with 9 bases between. For the CDR3, the DNA is TGTGCCAGTAGTGGCAGGACGGGAAACACCATATATTTT. It yields the protein CASSGRTGNTIYF.

The rearrangement links TRBV20-1 to TRBJ2-3; the D gene is possibly TRBD2 (7 bases). Per the germline V gene, CDR1 is DFQATT and CDR2 is SNEGSKA (reference sequence). The CDR3 covers 13 residues. V lost 7 bases and J lost 2, with 13 bases in between. In DNA form, the CDR3 reads TGCAGTGTCCACGGGGGGCCCACAGATACGCAGTATTTT. Amino acid sequence: CSVHGGPTDTQYF.

V and J are TRBV28 and TRBJ2-7; TRBD2 matches at 15 bases. Germline CDR1 and CDR2: MDHEN and SYDVKM. The CDR3 consists of 15 residues. V lost 4 bases and J lost 7; bases outside the gene matches: 5. The CDR3 is CASSWTSGRAREQYF. The DNA of the CDR3 is TGTGCCAGCAGTTGGACTAGCGGGAGGGCCAGGGAGCAGTACTTC.

This clonotype was observed a few times. The chain is built from TRBV7-2 and TRBJ2-2; 15 nucleotides align to TRBD2. This CDR3 has 18 residues. With V trimmed by 5 bases and J by 6 bases, 10 bases remained unmatched. From germline, CDR1 is SGHTA and CDR2 FQGNSA. The CDR3 region is CASSHPGLAGGVAGELFF. The CDR3 nucleotides read TGTGCCAGCAGCCACCCGGGACTAGCGGGGGGAGTGGCCGGGGAGCTGTTTTTT.

This clonotype was seen ten or more times. The chain employs TRBV7-2 and TRBJ2-7; TRBD1 aligns across 9 bases. The CDR3 is 15 residues long. From germline, CDR1 is SGHTA and CDR2 FQGNSA. V lost 1 base and J lost 3; bases outside the gene matches: 4. The CDR3 coding sequence is TGTGCCAGCAGCTTAGGGGGACAGGGAATCTACGAGCAGTACTTC. It encodes CASSLGGQGIYEQYF.

The chain links TRBV2 to TRBJ2-1; 7 bases are a match to TRBD2. The CDR3 runs to 14 residues. The V segment lost 2 bases and the J segment 5 bases; nucleotides outside the gene matches: 3. Germline CDR1 and CDR2: SNHLY and FYNNEI. The CDR3 region has the DNA TGTGCCAGCAGTGAACAGCGGGGAAACAATGAGCAGTTCTTC. Amino acids: CASSEQRGNNEQFF.

This clonotype was counted a few times. The rearrangement uses TRBV6-1 and TRBJ1-2; D gene unclear. CDR3 size: 13 residues. V was trimmed by 2 bases and J by 7 bases, leaving 11 bases between them. The V gene's germline CDR1 is MNHNS and CDR2 SASEGT. The CDR3 DNA is TGTGCCAGCAGTGAAATGCCAGACTCTGGCTACACCTTC. It is translated as CASSEMPDSGYTF.

This clonotype was observed a few times. The chain links TRBV12-3 or TRBV12-4 to TRBJ1-5; D remains unclear. Trimming stripped 5 bases from V and 0 bases from J, with 14 bases between. This CDR3 is 16 amino acids long. CDR3 region: CASSPRMTDSNQPQHF. The CDR3 DNA follows: TGTGCCAGCAGTCCCAGGATGACGGATAGCAATCAGCCCCAGCATTTT.

This clonotype was detected ten times or more. The chain employs TRBV6-1 and TRBJ2-7, with D maybe TRBD1 (6 bases). This CDR3 is 14 amino acids long. Germline V gives CDR1 MNHNS, CDR2 SASEGT. Trimming shortened V by 5 bases and J by 7 bases, and 18 bases separated the two germline ends. The CDR3 region is CASSYQAGAEEQYF. In nucleotides, the CDR3 is TGTGCCAGCAGTTACCAGGCAGGGGCTGAAGAGCAGTACTTC.

This clonotype was picked up many times. The rearrangement uses TRBV20-1 and TRBJ2-7, with D possibly TRBD2 on 6 matching bases. Trimming cost V 0 bases and J 5 bases, with 8 bases left between them. This CDR3 spans 12 amino acids. CDR1 is DFQATT, CDR2 SNEGSKA, per germline (reference sequence). The CDR3: CSAREGGNEQYF. The CDR3 DNA follows: TGCAGTGCTAGAGAGGGGGGTAACGAGCAGTACTTC.

The chain uses TRBV20-1 and TRBJ2-3, with no clear D. This CDR3 spans 15 amino acids. Trimming took off 6 bases at V and 6 bases at J, with 22 bases between the two ends. CDR1 is DFQATT, CDR2 SNEGSKA, per germline (reference sequence). CDR3 residues: CSALAFNWAADTQYF. DNA of the CDR3: TGCAGTGCCTTAGCCTTTAACTGGGCGGCGGATACGCAGTATTTT.

This clonotype was seen repeatedly, ten times or more. The DNA for the CDR3 is TGTGCCAGCAGCTCTACGAAGGGGGGCCGTCAGGATACGCAGTATTTT. This codes for CASSSTKGGRQDTQYF. The rearrangement joins TRBV7-9 to TRBJ2-3, with D possibly being TRBD1 or TRBD2 (6 bases each). The CDR3 is 16 amino acids. CDR1 and CDR2 (germline): SEHNR, FQNEAQ (reference sequence). Trimming pared 4 bases from V and 6 bases from J, leaving 20 bases between. Using reference TRBV7-9 and TRBJ2-3 for the parts outside the CDR3, the full variable domain is DTGVSQNPRHKITKRGQNVTFRCDPISEHNRLYWYRQTLGQGPEFLTYFQNEAQLEKSRLLSDRFSAERPKGSFSTLEIQRTEQGDSAMYLCASSSTKGGRQDTQYFGPGTRLTVL.

This clonotype came up a few times. The rearrangement joins TRBV6-1 to TRBJ2-7, with 9 bases matching TRBD2. Trimming removed 8 bases from V and 0 bases from J; junction bases left unmatched: 5. Germline V gene data show CDR1 as MNHNS and CDR2 as SASEGT. CDR3 length equals 14 residues. CDR3 bases: TGTGCCAGCGGAAAGCGGGAGGACTCCTACGAGCAGTACTTC. Its translation is CASGKREDSYEQYF.

CDR3 protein: CSVRLAAYEQYF. The DNA for the CDR3 is TGCAGCGTCCGACTAGCTGCGTACGAGCAGTACTTC. V gene TRBV29-1 combines with J gene TRBJ2-7; 7 nucleotides agree with TRBD2. V lost 6 bases and J lost 4; bases outside the gene matches: 6. Germline CDR1 SQVTM, CDR2 ANQGSEA. The CDR3 length is 12 residues.

V usage is TRBV5-6 and J usage is TRBJ1-2, with TRBD1 matching over 7 bases. Losses at the gene ends were 5 bases for V and 3 bases for J; bases not matched to a gene: 10. The CDR3 sequence is 15 residues long. CDR1 is SGHDT, CDR2 YYEEEE, per germline. CDR3 loop: CASRATGTAHYGYTF. The CDR3 nucleotides are TGTGCCAGCAGAGCAACCGGGACAGCACACTATGGCTACACCTTC.

As concerns this clonotype: A much larger clonotype is one base distant, so this may be a read error. This chain connects TRBV7-6 to TRBJ2-1, with TRBD2 identical over 14 bases. J was trimmed by 7 bases and V by 8 bases; bases with no gene match: 10. This CDR3 spans 16 amino acids. Germline V gene sequence: CDR1 SGHVS, CDR2 FNYEAQ. CDR3 DNA sequence: TGTGCCAGCGGCGGCGGGACTAGCGGGAGATGGAATGAGCAGTTCTTC. This translates into CASGGGTSGRWNEQFF.

This clonotype has at least ten counts. The chain couples TRBV4-2 to TRBJ1-2; 10 positions match TRBD1. The CDR3 is made up of 16 amino acids. The V and J ends lost 3 bases and 2 bases, in that order; junction bases with no gene match: 6. Germline-derived CDR1 and CDR2 are LGHNA and YNFKEQ. CDR3 sequence: CASSQVGQGGNYGYTF. The CDR3 bases are TGTGCCAGCAGCCAGGTCGGACAGGGGGGAAACTATGGCTACACCTTC.

V usage is TRBV7-8 and J usage is TRBJ2-7, with 11 bases matching TRBD2. V lost 0 bases, J lost 4 bases, and 5 bases stayed unmatched. The CDR3 is made up of 16 amino acids. CDR1 is SGHVS and CDR2 is FQNEAQ in the germline V gene. The CDR3 DNA reads TGTGCCAGCAGCTTAGCGATGGCTAGCGGGGGGTACGAGCAGTACTTC. It codes for CASSLAMASGGYEQYF.

This clonotype was found many times. This sequence joins TRBV7-2 and TRBJ2-2, with D perhaps matching TRBD1 (5 bases). The germline V gene encodes CDR1 SGHTA and CDR2 FQGNSA. V was clipped by 4 bases and J by 6 bases, with 9 bases between them. The length of the CDR3 is 13 residues. In DNA, the CDR3 is TGTGCCAGCAGCTCCTACAGGTCCGGGGAGCTGTTTTTT. Its protein is CASSSYRSGELFF. Using reference TRBV7-2 and TRBJ2-2 for the parts outside the CDR3, the full variable domain is GAGVSQSPSNKVTEKGKDVELRCDPISGHTALYWYRQSLGQGLEFLIYFQGNSAPDKSGLPSDRFSAERTGGSVSTLTIQRTQQEDSAVYLCASSSYRSGELFFGEGSRLTVL.